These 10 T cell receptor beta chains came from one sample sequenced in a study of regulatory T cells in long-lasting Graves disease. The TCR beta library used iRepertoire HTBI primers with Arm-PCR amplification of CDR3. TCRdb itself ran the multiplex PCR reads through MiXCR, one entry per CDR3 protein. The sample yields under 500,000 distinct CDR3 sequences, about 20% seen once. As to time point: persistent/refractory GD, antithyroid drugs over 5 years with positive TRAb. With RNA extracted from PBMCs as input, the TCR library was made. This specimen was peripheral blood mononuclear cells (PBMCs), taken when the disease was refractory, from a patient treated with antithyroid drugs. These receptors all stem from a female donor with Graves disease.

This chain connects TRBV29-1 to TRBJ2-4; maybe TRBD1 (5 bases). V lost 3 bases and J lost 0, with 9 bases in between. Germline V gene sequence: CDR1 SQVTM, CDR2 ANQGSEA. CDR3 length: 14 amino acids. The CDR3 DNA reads TGCAGCGTTGAGAGACAGTTAGCCAAAAACATTCAGTACTTC. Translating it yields CSVERQLAKNIQYF.

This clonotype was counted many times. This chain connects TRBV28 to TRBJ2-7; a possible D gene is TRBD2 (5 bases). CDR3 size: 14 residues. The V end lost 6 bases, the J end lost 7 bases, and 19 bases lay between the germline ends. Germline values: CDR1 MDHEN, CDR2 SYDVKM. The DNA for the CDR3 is TGTGCCAGCAGCGTCATGAGACCTACGGGGGAGCAGTACTTC. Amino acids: CASSVMRPTGEQYF.

The CDR3 is CASRTSLLSNQPQHF. The CDR3 nucleotides read TGTGCCAGCAGGACCAGCCTTCTTAGCAATCAGCCCCAGCATTTT. The chain joins TRBV28 to TRBJ1-5, with D uncertain. Germline CDR1 is MDHEN and CDR2 is SYDVKM. V was trimmed by 6 bases and J by 0 bases, leaving 12 bases between them. This CDR3 region has 15 residues.

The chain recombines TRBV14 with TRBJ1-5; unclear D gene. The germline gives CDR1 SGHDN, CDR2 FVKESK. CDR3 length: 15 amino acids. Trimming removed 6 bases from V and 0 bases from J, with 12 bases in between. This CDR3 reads CASREAEYSNQPQHF. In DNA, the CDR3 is TGTGCCAGCAGGGAGGCAGAGTATAGCAATCAGCCCCAGCATTTT.

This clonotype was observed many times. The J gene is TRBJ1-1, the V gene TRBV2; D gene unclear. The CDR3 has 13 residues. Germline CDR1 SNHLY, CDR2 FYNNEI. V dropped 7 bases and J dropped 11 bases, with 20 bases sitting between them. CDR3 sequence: CASTKVTPVEAFF. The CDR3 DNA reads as TGTGCCAGCACCAAAGTGACCCCCGTAGAGGCTTTCTTT. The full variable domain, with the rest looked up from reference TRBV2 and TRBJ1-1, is EPEVTQTPSHQVTQMGQEVILRCVPISNHLYFYWYRQILGQKVEFLVSFYNNEISEKSEIFDDQFSVERPDGSNFTLKIRSTKLEDSAMYFCASTKVTPVEAFFGQGTRLTVV.

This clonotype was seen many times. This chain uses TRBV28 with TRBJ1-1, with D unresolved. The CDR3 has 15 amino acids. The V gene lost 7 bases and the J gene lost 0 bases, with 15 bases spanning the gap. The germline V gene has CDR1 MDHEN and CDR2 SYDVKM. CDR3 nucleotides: TGTGCCAGCACCTCTGGCGATCTCATGAACACTGAAGCTTTCTTT. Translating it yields CASTSGDLMNTEAFF.

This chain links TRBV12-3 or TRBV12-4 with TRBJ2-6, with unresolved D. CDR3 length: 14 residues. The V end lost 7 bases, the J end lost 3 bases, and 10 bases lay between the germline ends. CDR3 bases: TGTGCCAGCAAAGATCGACGTGGGGCCAACGTCCTGACTTTC. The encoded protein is CASKDRRGANVLTF.

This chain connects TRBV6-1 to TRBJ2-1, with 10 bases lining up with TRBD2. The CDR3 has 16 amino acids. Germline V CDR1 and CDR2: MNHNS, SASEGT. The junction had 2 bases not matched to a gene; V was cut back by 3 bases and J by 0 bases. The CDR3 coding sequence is TGTGCCAGCAGTGACCTAGCGGGAGACTCCTACAATGAGCAGTTCTTC. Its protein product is CASSDLAGDSYNEQFF.

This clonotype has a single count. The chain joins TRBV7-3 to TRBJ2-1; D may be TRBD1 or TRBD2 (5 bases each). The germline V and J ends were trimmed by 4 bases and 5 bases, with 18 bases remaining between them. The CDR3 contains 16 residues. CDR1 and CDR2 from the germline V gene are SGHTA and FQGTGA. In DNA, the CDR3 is TGTGCCAGCAGCTCGGCCCCGGGACCCCCGCACAATGAGCAGTTCTTC. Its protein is CASSSAPGPPHNEQFF.

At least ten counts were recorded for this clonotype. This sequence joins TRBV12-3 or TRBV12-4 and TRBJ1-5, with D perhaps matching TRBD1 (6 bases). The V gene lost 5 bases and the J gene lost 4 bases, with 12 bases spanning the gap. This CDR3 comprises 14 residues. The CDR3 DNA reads TGTGCCAGCAGTACAAAGAGGGGGAATCAGCCCCAGCATTTT. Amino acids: CASSTKRGNQPQHF.